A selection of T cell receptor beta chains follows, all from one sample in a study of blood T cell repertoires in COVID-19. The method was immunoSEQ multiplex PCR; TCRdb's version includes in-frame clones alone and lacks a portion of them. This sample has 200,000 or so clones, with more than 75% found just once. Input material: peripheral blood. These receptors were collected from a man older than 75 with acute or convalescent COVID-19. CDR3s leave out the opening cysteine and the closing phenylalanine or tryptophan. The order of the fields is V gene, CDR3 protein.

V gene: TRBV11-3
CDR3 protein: ASSLTPAELF

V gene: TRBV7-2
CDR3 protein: ASSPRTSRITDTQY

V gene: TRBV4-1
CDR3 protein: ASSPRGENIQY

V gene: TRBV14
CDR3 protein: ASSQAYGTSGYNEQF

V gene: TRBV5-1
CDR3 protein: ASSTDRVASGRNEQF

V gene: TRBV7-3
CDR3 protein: ASSPFAGNEQF

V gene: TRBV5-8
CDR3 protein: ASSRDYEKLF

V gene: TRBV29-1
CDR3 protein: SPGQGAFSRGAV

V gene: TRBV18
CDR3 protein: ASSPNYRGPNGYT

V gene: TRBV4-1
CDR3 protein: ASSPSRQQPVDSYTEAF